The subject of this entry is one TCR beta chain. The CDR3 consists of 14 residues. Unmatched junction bases numbered 11, after V lost 3 bases and J lost 9 bases. Germline CDR1 and CDR2: GTSNPN and SVGIG (reference sequence). This specimen belongs to a study of control samples from healthy donors and cancer patients. The data were produced by immunoSEQ multiplex PCR, yet TCRdb's version contains in-frame clones alone and is incomplete. The sample yields some 110,000 clones, about 93% seen once. The chain is built from TRBV30 and TRBJ1-5, with 7 bases that match TRBD1. The TCR comes from a man aged 25 to 40 in good health. Sequencing was performed on blood. DNA of the CDR3: TGTGCCTGGAGGGGAGGAGGGGGCGCGGCGCCCCAGCATTTT. This codes for CAWRGGGGAAPQHF.